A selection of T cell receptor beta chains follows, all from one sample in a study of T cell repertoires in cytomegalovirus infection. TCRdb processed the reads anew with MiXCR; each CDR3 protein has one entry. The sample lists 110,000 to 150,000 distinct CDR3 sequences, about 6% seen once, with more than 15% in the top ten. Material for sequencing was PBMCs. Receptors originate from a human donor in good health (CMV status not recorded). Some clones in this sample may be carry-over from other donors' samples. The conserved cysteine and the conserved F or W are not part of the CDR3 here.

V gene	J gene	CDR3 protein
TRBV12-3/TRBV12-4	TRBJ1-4	ASSPSRTNEKLF
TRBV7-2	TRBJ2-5	ASSFSLLGTGSYETQY
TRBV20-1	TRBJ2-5	SAKTNPKETQY
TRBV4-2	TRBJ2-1	ASSDTGQGAYEQF
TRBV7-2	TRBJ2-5	ASSLSLAARETQY
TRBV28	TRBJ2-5	ASSLIAGQETQY
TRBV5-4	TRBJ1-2	ASSLATGGHGYT
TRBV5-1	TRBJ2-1	ASSATGRSEQF
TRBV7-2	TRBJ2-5	ASSFRGAQETQY
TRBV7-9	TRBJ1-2	ASSPSLTGGVNSYT
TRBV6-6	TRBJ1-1	ASSYSSILGAEAF
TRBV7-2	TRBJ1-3	ASSFLGSGNTIY
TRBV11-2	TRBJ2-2	ASSLGTSVTGELF
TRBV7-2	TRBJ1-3	ASSLMAGGAGNTIY
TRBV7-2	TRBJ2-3	ASSLTSSTDTQY
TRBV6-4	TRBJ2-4	ASSEGTGNIQY
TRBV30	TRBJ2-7	AWSLKGRGGYEQY
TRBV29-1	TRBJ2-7	SATSGVYEQY
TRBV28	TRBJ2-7	ASSLLGGSLYEQY
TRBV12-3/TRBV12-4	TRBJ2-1	ASSFGGTPGEF
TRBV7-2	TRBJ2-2	ASSLRGGGRAAGELF
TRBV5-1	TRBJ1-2	ASSPNREGIYGYT
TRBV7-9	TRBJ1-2	ASSLRTGPYGYT
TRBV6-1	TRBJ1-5	ASQGGVFQPQH
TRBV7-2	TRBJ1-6	ASSLAGTARNSPLH
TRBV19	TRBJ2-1	ASSIDPQTGYVNNEQF
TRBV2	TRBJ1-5	ASSDRGHNQPQH
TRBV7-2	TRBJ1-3	ASSLDTELSGNTIY
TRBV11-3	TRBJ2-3	ASSLGTAGDLTDTQY
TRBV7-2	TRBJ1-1	ASSLSTVNTEAF
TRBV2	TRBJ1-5	ASSEGQGSQPQH
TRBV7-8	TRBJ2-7	ASSLGVQGEQY
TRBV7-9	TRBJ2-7	ASSSRTAGYEQY
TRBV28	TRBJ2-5	ASSSRTSGETQY
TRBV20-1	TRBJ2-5	SGAGRWATQY
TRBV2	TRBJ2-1	ASRGLAGSYNEQF
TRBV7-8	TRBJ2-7	ASSSRTSGGYEQY
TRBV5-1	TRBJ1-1	ASRSNPGSSTEAF
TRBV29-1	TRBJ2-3	SVSVGTQY
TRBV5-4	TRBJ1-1	ATLSPRSSATGGTEAF
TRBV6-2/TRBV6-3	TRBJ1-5	ASGRGGQPQH
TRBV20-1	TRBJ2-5	SARPGGETQY